Below, 7 T cell receptor beta chains from the same sample are listed, as sequenced in a study of CD8+ T cells in alopecia areata. Following RNA extraction, reverse transcription yielded cDNA that acted as the sequencing template. Using immunoSEQ multiplex PCR, the repertoire was profiled, and TCRdb retains in-frame clones only, with some absent. Of about 150,000 clones listed, roughly 60% are singletons. Sequencing was done on a sample of CD8+ T cells sorted from blood. The source is a human donor in good health.

The V and J genes are TRBV28 and TRBJ1-5, with D maybe TRBD1 (5 bases). Trimming shortened V by 4 bases and J by 7 bases, and 11 bases separated the two germline ends. CDR3 length: 13 amino acids. The germline V gene has CDR1 MDHEN and CDR2 SYDVKM. The CDR3 DNA sequence: TGTGCCAGCAGTTGGGACCCTATACAGCCCCAGCATTTT. As protein: CASSWDPIQPQHF.

This rearrangement joins TRBV19 to TRBJ2-2, with D tentatively TRBD2 (6 bases). V was pared by 5 bases and J by 4 bases, with 14 bases between. The CDR3 is 15 amino acids. Germline V gene sequence: CDR1 LNHDA, CDR2 SQIVND (reference sequence). The CDR3 sequence is CASSPTSSGTGELFF. The CDR3 bases are TGTGCCAGTAGTCCCACTAGCTCGGGCACCGGGGAGCTGTTTTTT.

This clone appeared once. J is TRBJ2-1 and V is TRBV7-9; 8 nucleotides line up with TRBD2. With 10 bases clipped from V and 5 bases from J, the junction kept 13 bases outside the gene matches. The CDR3 covers 15 residues. Germline V gene sequence: CDR1 SEHNR, CDR2 FQNEAQ (reference sequence). CDR3 region: CATTGSGRDDNEQFF. Here the CDR3 DNA reads TGTGCCACCACGGGAAGCGGGAGAGACGACAATGAGCAGTTCTTC.

This chain connects TRBV13 to TRBJ2-2; D not certain. The V end was cut by 6 bases, the J end by 0 bases, with 2 bases between. The CDR3 runs to 12 residues. Germline V lookup: CDR1 PRHDT, CDR2 FYEKMQ (reference sequence). This chain's CDR3 is CASRPNTGELFF. The DNA for the CDR3 is TGTGCCAGCAGGCCGAACACCGGGGAGCTGTTTTTT.

V usage is TRBV29-1 and J usage is TRBJ2-7; no firm D call. Between the trimmed V and J ends, which lost 4 bases and 2 bases, there was a span of 15 bases. Germline CDR1 reads SQVTM; CDR2 reads ANQGSEA. This CDR3 region has 14 residues. CDR3 coding DNA: TGCAGCGTTGTTGGGGATGTGAGGACCTACGAGCAGTACTTC. Encoded protein: CSVVGDVRTYEQYF.

In its sample, this clone was seen once. The chain links TRBV5-6 to TRBJ1-1; 8 bases agree with TRBD1. The length of the CDR3 is 16 residues. V lost 2 bases, J lost 0 bases, and 6 bases stayed unmatched. CDR1 and CDR2 from the germline V gene are SGHDT and YYEEEE. CDR3 nucleotide sequence: TGTGCCAGCAGCTTAGGGACAGGTTTCATGAACACTGAAGCTTTCTTT. It translates to CASSLGTGFMNTEAFF.

This clone appeared a few times. V gene TRBV7-9 combines with J gene TRBJ1-1; D is ambiguous. Trimming cost V 8 bases and J 3 bases, with 7 bases left between them. Per the germline V gene, CDR1 is SEHNR and CDR2 is FQNEAQ (reference sequence). This CDR3 has 11 amino acids. The CDR3 bases are TGTGCCAGCTCAGAGTACACTGAAGCTTTCTTT. Protein product: CASSEYTEAFF.